This T cell receptor beta chain was observed in a study of T cell repertoires in cytomegalovirus infection (dated by TCRdb to about 2019). Study-level background: Because public TCR beta signatures pointed to carriage of CMV infection together with the matching HLA type, the HLA type of each donor mattered for the analysis. Findings and caveats that apply to the study as a whole: In both this cohort and an independent roughly 400-donor cohort, the cumulative frequency of public TCR beta family members distinguished carriers of CMV infection plus the relevant HLA type. The ex vivo response was dominated by HLA-C-restricted CMV-specific TCR beta clonotypes, which also provided the single most frequent clonotype in two of eight donors.

A note on this clonotype: No antigen is known for it. Qualities for individual bases were not recorded, and no much larger clone is one base off.

This sample was sequenced with an Illumina HiSeq 1500. TCRdb reprocessed the public reads (quality trimming at Q25 with fastp, clone calling with MiXCR) and kept in-frame beta chains. Each record represents a unique CDR3 protein, reported with the most common genes and DNA among its rows. In all, the sample holds 310,000 or so distinct CDR3 sequences, and roughly 16% of those were seen once. The ten largest clones represent about 12% of the sample. V ends up 2 bases short and J 4 bases short, with an unmatched junction base count of 5. Reading the germline V gene (reference sequence) gives CDR1 LGHDT and CDR2 YNNKEL. The CDR3 runs 15 residues from the cysteine to the phenylalanine. Only the CDR3 portion is preserved as DNA: 45 bases, with reading frame beginning at the first base.

Sequenced: PBMCs. The TCR comes from a human donor in good health (CMV status not recorded). Some clones in this sample may be carry-over from other donors' samples. The chain is encoded by TRBV3-1 joined to TRBJ1-1, and 9 junctional nucleotides match TRBD1. The CDR3 reads CASSQLQGAGTEAFF. The sequenced DNA is TGTGCCAGCAGCCAACTACAGGGGGCCGGCACTGAAGCTTTCTTT. The CDR3, completed at both ends by the reference TRBV3-1 and TRBJ1-1 genes, gives the full variable domain DTAVSQTPKYLVTQMGNDKSIKCEQNLGHDTMYWYKQDSKKFLKIMFSYNNKELIINETVPNRFSPKSPDKAHLNLHINSLELGDSAVYFCASSQLQGAGTEAFFGQGTRLTVV.